This TCR beta chain comes out of a study of T cells in Graves' hyperthyroidism and ophthalmopathy. The CDR3 sequence is 14 residues long. Unmatched junction bases numbered 5, after V lost 7 bases and J lost 1 base. Germline CDR1 reads SGHAT; CDR2 reads FQDESV (reference sequence). Amplification of TCR beta CDR3 regions was performed using RNA transcripts as template. The HTBI primer set served for first-round RT-PCR of the TCR CDR3. TCRdb fed the multiplex PCR reads into MiXCR, producing one record per CDR3 protein. This sample has 330,000 or so distinct CDR3 sequences, with 15% to 20% found just once. This clonotype was detected many times.

Sequencing was done on a sample of blood. This sequence joins TRBV11-1 and TRBJ2-7; 9 nucleotides agree with TRBD2. The source of this sequence is a woman between 40 and 50 years old with Graves' ophthalmopathy. This chain's CDR3 is CASNRLAGSYEQYF. The CDR3 nucleotides read TGTGCCAGCAATCGTCTAGCGGGATCCTACGAGCAGTACTTC.